Each of the 20 T cell receptor beta chains below was sequenced from the same sample in a study of PD-1 blockade in mismatch repair-deficient tumors. Generated by immunoSEQ multiplex PCR, the TCRdb table keeps only in-frame clones and is missing some. The sample has some 66,000 clones, approximately 89% seen once. The source was peripheral blood, collected 52 weeks after starting pembrolizumab. The receptor set was obtained from an adult with mismatch repair-deficient cancer.

DNA of the CDR3: TGTGCCATCAGTGAGTCCGGGACAGTATTGGGGGAGACCCAGTACTTC. Its protein product is CAISESGTVLGETQYF. The rearrangement uses TRBV10-3 and TRBJ2-5, with 7 positions matching TRBD1. The germline CDR1 and CDR2 sequences are ENHRY and SYGVKD. The CDR3 length is 16 residues. With 0 bases clipped from V and 5 bases from J, the junction kept 9 bases outside the gene matches.

The chain employs TRBV5-5 and TRBJ2-7; D unclear. Germline loops: CDR1 SGHKS, CDR2 YYEKEE (reference sequence). The CDR3 is made up of 11 amino acids. Between the trimmed V and J ends, which lost 0 bases and 5 bases, there was a span of 3 bases. The DNA of the CDR3 is TGTGCCAGCAGCTTGGTGGACGAGCAGTACTTC. Its translation: CASSLVDEQYF.

This sequence joins TRBV15 and TRBJ2-7; 12 nucleotides agree with TRBD1. The CDR3 runs 16 residues. V gave up 0 bases and J gave up 6 bases; unmatched junction bases: 6. Germline CDR1 reads LNHNV; CDR2 reads YYDKDF (reference sequence). CDR3 DNA sequence: TGTGCCACCAGCAGAGACCCGGGACAGGGGGCCGGCGAGCAGTACTTC. Residues: CATSRDPGQGAGEQYF.

The V call is TRBV18, the J call TRBJ1-2; D is perhaps TRBD1 (5 bases). This CDR3 region has 17 residues. Per the germline V gene, CDR1 is KGHSH and CDR2 is LQKENI. V lost 6 bases to trimming and J lost 4 bases, with 24 bases between them. Written as DNA, the CDR3 is TGTGCCAGCTCCTTGTCCTCCCAGATCCAGGGTCGCTATGGCTACACCTTC. Its protein product is CASSLSSQIQGRYGYTF.

For the CDR3, the DNA is TGTGCCAGCAGTTACTCTGCATGGGACAGGGGATACGAGCAGTACTTC. It yields the protein CASSYSAWDRGYEQYF. The chain has TRBV6-6 and TRBJ2-7, with TRBD1 matching 10 bases. V shed 0 bases, J shed 4 bases, and the junction held 6 bases outside the gene matches. Germline V gene sequence: CDR1 MNHNY, CDR2 SVGAGI (reference sequence). The CDR3 is 16 amino acids.

In regard to this clone: Other DNA sequences within the sample encode an identical CDR3. This chain's CDR3 is CASSLAGGSYEQYF. DNA for the CDR3: TGTGCCAGCAGCTTAGCCGGGGGGTCCTACGAGCAGTACTTC. The chain uses TRBV7-2 and TRBJ2-7, with 7 bases that match TRBD2. The CDR3 is made up of 14 amino acids. V shed 0 bases and J 1 base; nucleotides not matched to a gene: 0. Germline V CDR1 and CDR2: SGHTA, FQGNSA.

CDR3 sequence: CASSRPGGIKGNTIYF. CDR3 sequence (DNA): TGTGCCAGTAGCAGACCCGGGGGGATTAAAGGAAACACCATATATTTT. The chain joins TRBV19 to TRBJ1-3, with D perhaps matching TRBD1 (5 bases). V was clipped by 6 bases and J by 4 bases, with 19 bases between them. Germline V gene lookup returns CDR1 LNHDA and CDR2 SQIVND (reference sequence). This CDR3 has 16 amino acids.

The J gene is TRBJ1-1, the V gene TRBV6-5, with TRBD1 as a possible D gene (6 bases). The ends were cut back, 2 bases at V and 1 base at J, with 8 bases in the middle. Looked up from germline, CDR1 is MNHEY and CDR2 is SVGAGI. The CDR3 has 14 amino acids. CDR3 in amino acids: CASSYVTGNTEAFF. Here the CDR3 DNA reads TGTGCCAGCAGTTACGTGACAGGGAACACTGAAGCTTTCTTT.

The chain employs TRBV19 and TRBJ2-7; D not certain. In germline, CDR1 is LNHDA, CDR2 SQIVND (reference sequence). Trimming took off 6 bases at V and 3 bases at J, with 9 bases between the two ends. This CDR3 region has 12 residues. CDR3 sequence: CASSGPSYEQYF. The CDR3 coding sequence is TGTGCCAGTAGCGGGCCCAGCTACGAGCAGTACTTC.

V usage is TRBV6-5 and J usage is TRBJ1-2, with D uncertain. This CDR3 region has 14 residues. Germline-derived CDR1 and CDR2 are MNHEY and SVGAGI. V lost 2 bases, J lost 4 bases, and 11 bases lay in between. The CDR3 nucleotides read TGTGCCAGCAGTTACAACCCAGAGCGCTATGGCTACACCTTC. It specifies CASSYNPERYGYTF.

The chain combines TRBV11-3 with TRBJ1-1; D is ambiguous. This CDR3 spans 16 amino acids. Germline CDR1 and CDR2: SGHNT and YENEEA. Trimming shortened V by 4 bases and J by 4 bases, and 19 bases separated the two germline ends. The CDR3 here is CASSYSWSGIGTEAFF. CDR3 DNA: TGTGCCAGCAGCTACTCGTGGTCGGGGATTGGCACTGAAGCTTTCTTT. The full variable domain, in which reference TRBV11-3 and TRBJ1-1 provide the parts outside the CDR3, is EAGVVQSPRYKIIEKKQPVAFWCNPISGHNTLYWYLQNLGQGPELLIRYENEEAVDDSQLPKDRFSAERLKGVDSTLKIQPAELGDSAVYLCASSYSWSGIGTEAFFGQGTRLTVV.

The J gene is TRBJ2-7, the V gene TRBV28; D remains ambiguous. V gave up 7 bases and J gave up 6 bases, with 19 bases separating them. This CDR3 comprises 14 residues. The germline V gene encodes CDR1 MDHEN and CDR2 SYDVKM. In nucleotides, the CDR3 is TGTGCCAGCACCTCGGACGGTGCCCCCAGCGAGCAGTACTTC. As protein: CASTSDGAPSEQYF.

The gene calls are TRBV29-1 and TRBJ2-7; unclear D gene. This CDR3 is 13 amino acids long. Germline values: CDR1 SQVTM, CDR2 ANQGSEA. V was pared by 2 bases and J by 7 bases, with 15 bases between. Here the CDR3 DNA reads TGCAGCGTTGAAAGTTCCCCTTTTACGGAGCAGTACTTC. It specifies CSVESSPFTEQYF.

The J gene is TRBJ1-1, the V gene TRBV4-1, with D unresolved. The CDR3 is 12 residues long. The germline gives CDR1 MGHRA, CDR2 YSYEKL. The V end lost 2 bases, the J end lost 4 bases, and 5 bases lay between the germline ends. CDR3 loop: CASSQKGTEAFF. CDR3 coding DNA: TGCGCCAGCAGCCAAAAGGGCACTGAAGCTTTCTTT.

A remark on this clone: The DNA is omitted, as the CDR3 cannot be located on it reliably, and the CDR3 follows TCRdb's listing. The chain carries TRBV28 and TRBJ2-1; no DNA check was done on the table's D call, TRBD2. The CDR3 has 14 amino acids, counting both end residues. Germline CDR1 MDHEN, CDR2 SYDVKM. The CDR3: CASSSSGVVYEQFF.

The gene calls are TRBV13 and TRBJ1-1, with 11 positions matching TRBD1. This CDR3 comprises 16 residues. The germline V gene encodes CDR1 PRHDT and CDR2 FYEKMQ (reference sequence). Unmatched junction bases numbered 11, after V lost 8 bases and J lost 3 bases. The CDR3, as DNA: TGTGCCAGCCTGGACAGGGGGCACTTAGGGTACACTGAAGCTTTCTTT. Translating gives CASLDRGHLGYTEAFF.

The V and J genes are TRBV5-6 and TRBJ1-1; no definite D call. Germline V CDR1 and CDR2: SGHDT, YYEEEE. This CDR3 has 15 amino acids. V was cut by 5 bases and J by 1 base, with 15 bases left in between. The CDR3 region is CASRAWIGWNTEAFF. The CDR3 nucleotides are TGTGCCAGCAGGGCCTGGATAGGGTGGAACACTGAAGCTTTCTTT. The entire variable domain, with the rest obtained from reference TRBV5-6 and TRBJ1-1, is as follows: DAGVTQSPTHLIKTRGQQVTLRCSPKSGHDTVSWYQQALGQGPQFIFQYYEEEERQRGNFPDRFSGHQFPNYSSELNVNALLLGDSALYLCASRAWIGWNTEAFFGQGTRLTVV.

The V and J genes are TRBV19 and TRBJ2-1, with a weak D call TRBD1 (5 bases). V was cut by 5 bases and J by 10 bases, with 9 bases left in between. Germline V lookup: CDR1 LNHDA, CDR2 SQIVND (reference sequence). CDR3 length: 11 residues. CDR3 bases: TGTGCCAGTAGTCACAGGTCCGAGCAGTTCTTC. Residues: CASSHRSEQFF. The variable domain in full, completed from reference TRBV19 and TRBJ2-1, reads DGGITQSPKYLFRKEGQNVTLSCEQNLNHDAMYWYRQDPGQGLRLIYYSQIVNDFQKGDIAEGYSVSREKKESFPLTVTSAQKNPTAFYLCASSHRSEQFFGPGTRLTVL.

The chain uses TRBV30 and TRBJ2-3; D remains unclear. The CDR3 consists of 15 residues. Germline assignment: CDR1 GTSNPN and CDR2 SVGIG (reference sequence). V was pared by 4 bases and J by 1 base, with 15 bases between. The chain's CDR3 is CAWKGYLERTDTQYF. The CDR3 nucleotides are TGTGCCTGGAAAGGGTACCTTGAACGCACAGATACGCAGTATTTT.

V usage is TRBV5-6 and J usage is TRBJ1-2; no clear D gene. Germline values: CDR1 SGHDT, CDR2 YYEEEE. The CDR3 extends over 13 amino acids. Trimming shortened V by 4 bases and J by 7 bases, and 14 bases separated the two germline ends. The CDR3 loop is CASSTTAGSGYTF. In DNA, the CDR3 is TGTGCCAGCAGCACAACCGCGGGGTCTGGCTACACCTTC.